What follows are 25 T cell receptor beta chains derived from one specimen sequenced in a study of shared clonotypes between healthy human individuals. Clones were sequenced by immunoSEQ multiplex PCR, and TCRdb holds only the in-frame ones, with some missing. This sample has under 2,500,000 clones, with 90% to 97% found just once. The source material was naive CD4+ T cells sorted from blood. Subset here: CD45RA+ positively selected. These TCRs come from a man between 18 and 29 years old in good health.

The chain carries TRBV4-1 and TRBJ2-7, with D maybe TRBD2 (5 bases). Germline V gene data show CDR1 as MGHRA and CDR2 as YSYEKL. The V and J ends lost 4 bases and 5 bases respectively, with 12 bases between them. This CDR3 is 13 amino acids long. CDR3 protein: CASSLTRIDEQYF. CDR3 nucleotides: TGCGCCAGCAGCCTTACTAGGATAGACGAGCAGTACTTC.

V gene TRBV12-5 combines with J gene TRBJ2-7, with no clear D. CDR1 and CDR2 (germline): LGHNT, FRNRAP. This CDR3 spans 14 amino acids. V gave up 4 bases and J gave up 2 bases, with 12 bases separating them. CDR3 protein: CASGSADVPYEQYF. CDR3 in DNA: TGTGCTAGTGGTTCGGCGGATGTTCCCTACGAGCAGTACTTC. Filled out from reference TRBV12-5 and TRBJ2-7, the complete variable domain reads DARVTQTPRHKVTEMGQEVTMRCQPILGHNTVFWYRQTMMQGLELLAYFRNRAPLDDSGMPKDRFSAEMPDATLATLKIQPSEPRDSAVYFCASGSADVPYEQYFGPGTRLTVT.

This sequence joins TRBV5-1 and TRBJ2-7; 8 bases map to TRBD2. The V gene's germline CDR1 is SGHRS and CDR2 YFSETQ. The CDR3 extends over 16 amino acids. With V trimmed by 3 bases and J by 6 bases, 14 bases remained unmatched. For the CDR3, the DNA is TGCGCCAGCAGCTCGGGGGGGCGTGCTGCGACGGGCGAGCAGTACTTC. This sequence encodes CASSSGGRAATGEQYF.

This sequence joins TRBV9 and TRBJ2-7; TRBD1 matches 7 bases. The CDR3 sequence is 15 residues long. After removal of 2 bases from V and 3 bases from J, the junction contained 8 bases not matched to a gene. CDR1 SGDLS and CDR2 YYNGEE come from the germline V gene. CDR3 in amino acids: CASSVNGRQGYEQYF. CDR3 coding DNA: TGTGCCAGCAGCGTCAATGGTCGACAGGGCTACGAGCAGTACTTC.

Of note for this clone: The sample contains more than one DNA sequence encoding this CDR3. The chain joins TRBV5-1 to TRBJ1-1, with 7 bases aligning to TRBD1. V was clipped by 4 bases and J by 1 base; unmatched bases: 4. Germline assignment: CDR1 SGHRS and CDR2 YFSETQ. The CDR3 runs to 14 residues. The CDR3 coding sequence is TGCGCCAGCAGCCTGACAGGGCGGAACACTGAAGCTTTCTTT. Residues: CASSLTGRNTEAFF.

This chain links TRBV28 with TRBJ2-2, with D uncertain. There are 15 residues in the CDR3. The germline V gene has CDR1 MDHEN and CDR2 SYDVKM. V was pared by 7 bases and J by 1 base, with 13 bases between. CDR3 in amino acids: CASTTKGGNTGELFF. The CDR3 nucleotides read TGTGCCAGCACCACAAAGGGCGGGAACACCGGGGAGCTGTTTTTT. Supplemented by reference TRBV28 and TRBJ2-2, the full variable domain reads DVKVTQSSRYLVKRTGEKVFLECVQDMDHENMFWYRQDPGLGLRLIYFSYDVKMKEKGDIPEGYSVSREKKERFSLILESASTNQTSMYLCASTTKGGNTGELFFGEGSRLTVL.

V gene TRBV10-3 combines with J gene TRBJ2-3; perhaps TRBD2 as D (7 bases). V shed 8 bases and J shed 0 bases, with 15 bases lying between them. The CDR3 is 15 residues long. Per germline, CDR1 ENHRY and CDR2 SYGVKD. CDR3 amino acids: CAIPRGGESTDTQYF. CDR3 DNA: TGTGCCATCCCGAGGGGGGGGGAGAGCACAGATACGCAGTATTTT.

About this clone: Compared with germline, one end of the junction differs, possibly owing to a read error. This chain links TRBV7-7 with TRBJ1-1; the D is unclear. Germline V gene sequence: CDR1 SSHAT, CDR2 FNYEAQ (reference sequence). The CDR3 sequence is 13 residues long. CDR3 region: CASSLAPGTEAFF. The CDR3 nucleotides read TGTGCTAGCAGCTTAGCACCGGGGACTGAAGCTTTCTTT.

The chain recombines TRBV18 with TRBJ1-4; D is ambiguous. V lost 2 bases to trimming and J lost 5 bases, with 15 bases between them. In germline, CDR1 is KGHSH, CDR2 LQKENI. This CDR3 region has 16 residues. CDR3 DNA sequence: TGTGCCAGCTCACCATCCATGCGGACTGAAAATGAAAAACTGTTTTTT. It yields the protein CASSPSMRTENEKLFF.

As for this clone: The sample holds other DNA sequences that translate to the same CDR3. This chain links TRBV30 with TRBJ1-4; D gene ambiguous. V lost 0 bases and J 0 bases, leaving 5 bases between the germline ends. The germline gives CDR1 GTSNPN, CDR2 SVGIG (reference sequence). CDR3 length equals 14 residues. Written as DNA, the CDR3 is TGTGCCTGGAGTGTAGGTGCAACTAATGAAAAACTGTTTTTT. Its translation is CAWSVGATNEKLFF.

V is TRBV28 and J is TRBJ1-5; 9 bases match TRBD1. There are 16 residues in the CDR3. Germline-derived CDR1 and CDR2 are MDHEN and SYDVKM. V dropped 5 bases and J dropped 4; count of bases not matched to a gene: 9. In nucleotides, the CDR3 is TGTGCCAGCAGTCCTCCCGACAGGGGGGCTAATCAGCCCCAGCATTTT. Translating it yields CASSPPDRGANQPQHF.

This chain links TRBV6-1 with TRBJ1-4; maybe TRBD1 (6 bases). The CDR3 contains 14 residues. CDR1 is MNHNS and CDR2 is SASEGT in the germline V gene. Trimming stripped 3 bases from V and 5 bases from J, with 10 bases between. In nucleotides, the CDR3 is TGTGCCAGCAGTGAGGGACAACCCAATGAAAAACTGTTTTTT. Protein product: CASSEGQPNEKLFF.

This clone was observed a single time. This rearrangement joins TRBV6-1 to TRBJ1-1; 7 bases line up with TRBD1. The CDR3 length is 15 residues. CDR1 is MNHNS, CDR2 SASEGT, per germline. The ends lost 1 base at V and 3 bases at J; junction bases unmatched: 5. The CDR3 protein is CASSEGDRDHTEAFF. DNA for the CDR3: TGTGCCAGCAGTGAAGGAGACAGGGATCACACTGAAGCTTTCTTT.

This sequence joins TRBV5-4 and TRBJ2-3; 9 positions agree with TRBD2. Germline CDR1 is SGHNT and CDR2 is YYREEE (reference sequence). This CDR3 comprises 16 residues. Trimming took 5 bases from V and 4 from J; bases not matched to a gene: 11. In nucleotides, the CDR3 is TGTGCCAGCAGTATTCGCCAAGCGGGGGGCGCAGATACGCAGTATTTT. Translation: CASSIRQAGGADTQYF.

The chain joins TRBV5-1 to TRBJ1-2, with a weak D call TRBD1 (6 bases). With 0 bases removed from V and 6 bases from J, the gap between germline ends came to 21 bases. The CDR3 is 17 amino acids. Germline-derived CDR1 and CDR2 are SGHRS and YFSETQ. CDR3 residues: CASSLGAAGEISNGYTF. CDR3 DNA sequence: TGCGCCAGCAGCTTGGGAGCGGCAGGGGAAATTAGCAATGGCTACACCTTC.

J is TRBJ2-2 and V is TRBV6-1; the D is unclear. The closer fit of TRBJ1-3 to the DNA end suggests the J call may be wrong. The CDR3 has 14 residues. Germline-derived CDR1 and CDR2 are MNHNS and SASEGT. In DNA, the CDR3 is TGTGCCAGCATGTACATACGCTCTGGAAACACCATATATTTT. It yields the protein CASMYIRSGNTIYF.

About this clone: Other DNA sequences in this sample translate to the same CDR3. The chain links TRBV6-6 to TRBJ2-5; no definite D call. The CDR3 runs 11 residues. The V gene's germline CDR1 is MNHNY and CDR2 SVGAGI (reference sequence). V lost 4 bases and J lost 2, with 2 bases in between. Here the CDR3 reads CASSSQETQYF. The CDR3, as DNA: TGTGCCAGCAGTTCTCAAGAGACCCAGTACTTC.

The chain combines TRBV19 with TRBJ1-2; 8 bases map to TRBD1. Germline V gene lookup returns CDR1 LNHDA and CDR2 SQIVND (reference sequence). CDR3 length equals 14 residues. After removal of 5 bases from V and 0 bases from J, the junction contained 2 bases not matched to a gene. DNA for the CDR3: TGTGCCAGTAGTTCGGACAGGGCTAACTATGGCTACACCTTC. It encodes CASSSDRANYGYTF.

V gene TRBV4-1 combines with J gene TRBJ2-7; D ambiguous. Germline CDR1 MGHRA, CDR2 YSYEKL. Between the trimmed V and J ends, which lost 2 bases and 0 bases, there was a span of 11 bases. This CDR3 has 15 residues. The CDR3 nucleotides read TGCGCCAGCAGCCAAACTCAGCGAGACTCCTACGAGCAGTACTTC. This codes for CASSQTQRDSYEQYF.

The chain has TRBV5-4 and TRBJ2-3; 7 bases are shared with TRBD2. This CDR3 contains 19 residues. The ends lost 3 bases at V and 0 bases at J; junction bases unmatched: 16. Germline V gene sequence: CDR1 SGHNT, CDR2 YYREEE (reference sequence). Here the CDR3 reads CASSSGLAGVTTSTDTQYF. The CDR3, as DNA: TGTGCCAGCAGCTCGGGACTGGCGGGAGTTACGACTAGCACAGATACGCAGTATTTT.

This clone was recorded once. The chain carries TRBV4-1 and TRBJ1-2; D ambiguous. V lost 2 bases and J lost 8, with 9 bases in between. The CDR3 has 12 amino acids. Germline V gene lookup returns CDR1 MGHRA and CDR2 YSYEKL. CDR3 loop: CASSQPLEGYTF. The CDR3 DNA sequence: TGCGCCAGCAGCCAACCCCTGGAGGGCTACACCTTC.

V and J are TRBV7-9 and TRBJ2-3; 7 bases fit TRBD2. CDR1 is SEHNR and CDR2 is FQNEAQ in the germline V gene (reference sequence). CDR3 size: 16 residues. J was trimmed by 2 bases and V by 2 bases; bases with no gene match: 7. CDR3 sequence (DNA): TGTGCCAGCAGCTTATCTAGGGACTACGCCACAGATACGCAGTATTTT. Translated, it gives CASSLSRDYATDTQYF.

The rearrangement uses TRBV6-1 and TRBJ1-2; no clear D gene. Germline assignment: CDR1 MNHNS and CDR2 SASEGT. V was shortened by 2 bases and J by 8 bases, with 9 bases between the two germline ends. The CDR3 covers 12 residues. CDR3 sequence: CASSERREGYTF. The CDR3 region has the DNA TGTGCCAGCAGTGAACGGAGAGAAGGCTACACCTTC.

In regard to this clone: This sample also contains other DNA sequences that code for the same CDR3. The chain recombines TRBV6-5 with TRBJ1-1; 7 bases are shared with TRBD1. The V segment lost 2 bases and the J segment 2 bases; nucleotides outside the gene matches: 2. This CDR3 region has 14 residues. The V gene's germline CDR1 is MNHEY and CDR2 SVGAGI. The CDR3 reads CASSYVGGNTEAFF. The CDR3 DNA is TGTGCCAGCAGTTACGTAGGGGGCAACACTGAAGCTTTCTTT.

The gene calls are TRBV2 and TRBJ2-4; tentative D call: TRBD1 (5 bases). CDR1 is SNHLY and CDR2 is FYNNEI in the germline V gene. The CDR3 is 15 amino acids. Between the trimmed V and J ends, which lost 6 bases and 0 bases, there was a span of 12 bases. The CDR3 reads CASSRVEVAKNIQYF. For the CDR3, the DNA is TGTGCCAGCAGCAGGGTGGAAGTAGCCAAAAACATTCAGTACTTC.